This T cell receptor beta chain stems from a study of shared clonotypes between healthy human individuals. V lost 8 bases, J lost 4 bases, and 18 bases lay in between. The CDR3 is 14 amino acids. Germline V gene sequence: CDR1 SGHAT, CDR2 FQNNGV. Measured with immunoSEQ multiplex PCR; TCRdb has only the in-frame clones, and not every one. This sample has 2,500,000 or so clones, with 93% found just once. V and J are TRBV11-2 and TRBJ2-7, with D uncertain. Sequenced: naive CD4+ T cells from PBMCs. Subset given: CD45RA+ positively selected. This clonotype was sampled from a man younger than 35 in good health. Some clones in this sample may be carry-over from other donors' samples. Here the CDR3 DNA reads TGTGCCAGCCGCCCCGGAGTGGGCGGTTACGAGCAGTACTTC. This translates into CASRPGVGGYEQYF.